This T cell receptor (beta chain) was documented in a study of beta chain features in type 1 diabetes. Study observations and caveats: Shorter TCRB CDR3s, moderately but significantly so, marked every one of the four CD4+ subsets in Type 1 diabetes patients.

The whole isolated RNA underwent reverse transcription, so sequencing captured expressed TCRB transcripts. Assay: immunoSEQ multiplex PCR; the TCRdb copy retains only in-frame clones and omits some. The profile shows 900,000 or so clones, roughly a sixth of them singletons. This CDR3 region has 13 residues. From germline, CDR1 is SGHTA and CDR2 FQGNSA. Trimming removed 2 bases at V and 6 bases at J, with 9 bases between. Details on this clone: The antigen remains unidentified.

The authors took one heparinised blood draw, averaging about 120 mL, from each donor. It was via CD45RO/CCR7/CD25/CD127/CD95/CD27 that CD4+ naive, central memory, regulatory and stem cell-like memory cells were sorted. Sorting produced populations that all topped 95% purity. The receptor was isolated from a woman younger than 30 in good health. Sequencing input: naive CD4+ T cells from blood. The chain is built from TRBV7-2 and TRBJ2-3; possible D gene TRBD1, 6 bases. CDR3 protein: CASSLRGSDTQYF. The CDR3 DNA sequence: TGTGCCAGCAGCTTAAGGGGGTCTGATACGCAGTATTTT.